The sequence of this TCR beta chain was determined in a study of T cells in Graves' hyperthyroidism and ophthalmopathy. V lost 5 bases and J 4 bases, leaving 6 bases between the germline ends. CDR1 and CDR2 from the germline V gene are LGHNT and FRNRAP. The CDR3 runs 13 residues. This clonotype was recorded at least ten times. Its antigen remains unknown. RNA transcripts yielded amplified TCR beta CDR3 regions. HTBI primers drove first-round RT-PCR of the TCR CDR3. From the multiplex PCR reads, TCRdb called clonotypes with MiXCR, one entry per CDR3 protein. Of under 750,000 distinct CDR3 sequences listed, roughly 20% are singletons. Study results and caveats: Stable hyperthyroidism and ophthalmopathy were separated using 13 V-J signatures.

Each diagnosis was grounded in clinical symptoms, serum thyroxine and TRAb, thyroid ultrasound, and orbital computed tomography. The specimen sequenced was blood. This chain joins TRBV12-5 and TRBJ2-6; D unresolved. This clonotype was obtained from a woman between 45 and 65 years old with Graves' hyperthyroidism that later progressed to Graves' ophthalmopathy. In DNA form, the CDR3 reads TGTGCTAGTGGTCCCCCCGGGGCCAACGTCCTGACTTTC. Protein sequence: CASGPPGANVLTF.